Below, 2 T cell receptor beta chains from the same sample are listed, as sequenced in a study of control samples from healthy donors and cancer patients. Using immunoSEQ multiplex PCR, the repertoire was profiled, and TCRdb retains in-frame clones only, with some absent. The table includes 120,000 or so clones, just over 90% detected once. The specimen was PBMCs. These receptors originate from a man aged 45-60 years with head and neck cancer.

CDR3 region: CASSKGQVLGLGYEQYF. The CDR3 DNA reads TGTGCCAGCAGCAAGGGACAAGTTTTGGGTTTAGGGTACGAGCAGTACTTC. The V gene is TRBV5-8, the J gene TRBJ2-7; the D gene is possibly TRBD1 (6 bases). The V gene's germline CDR1 is SGHTS and CDR2 YDEGEE. Between the trimmed V and J ends, which lost 4 bases and 4 bases, there was a span of 24 bases. This CDR3 contains 17 residues.

The J gene is TRBJ2-7, the V gene TRBV7-2; 9 nucleotides line up with TRBD2. The germline gives CDR1 SGHTA, CDR2 FQGNSA. The CDR3 is 16 residues long. V shed 1 base, J shed 0 bases, and the junction held 4 bases outside the gene matches. CDR3 in amino acids: CASSLDSGGHSYEQYF. The CDR3, as DNA: TGTGCCAGCAGCTTAGACAGCGGGGGGCACTCCTACGAGCAGTACTTC.